The present entry profiles one T cell receptor (beta chain) with its context. This sample was taken from a study of CD8+ T cells in alopecia areata. The overall study: Patients received oral tofacitinib, 5 to 10 mg twice daily, for moderate-to-severe alopecia areata.

Investigators isolated RNA and reverse transcribed it into cDNA to act as the sequencing template. Profiled with immunoSEQ multiplex PCR; TCRdb holds only in-frame clones, not every one. The table includes 9,000 or so clones, approximately 70% detected once. Samples from alopecia areata patients were lesional scalp punch biopsies and peripheral blood. This TCR derives from a human donor with alopecia areata. Sample: skin.

The CDR3, as DNA: TGCGCCAGCAGCTCCCCTAGCGGGAGGAATGACGAGCAGTACTTC. Encoded protein: CASSSPSGRNDEQYF. V usage is TRBV5-1 and J usage is TRBJ2-7; 11 bases agree with TRBD2. The CDR3 has 15 residues. V lost 3 bases, J lost 5 bases, and 7 bases stayed unmatched. Germline CDR1 SGHRS, CDR2 YFSETQ. The whole variable domain, filled in from reference TRBV5-1 and TRBJ2-7, reads KAGVTQTPRYLIKTRGQQVTLSCSPISGHRSVSWYQQTPGQGLQFLFEYFSETQRNKGNFPGRFSGRQFSNSRSEMNVSTLELGDSALYLCASSSPSGRNDEQYFGPGTRLTVT.